This TCR beta chain comes out of a study of cytomegalovirus exposure and HLA in healthy donors. V dropped 6 bases and J dropped 2; count of bases not matched to a gene: 4. Looked up from germline, CDR1 is MNHEY and CDR2 is SVGAGI. The CDR3 is 15 residues long. Overall study results and limits: Accounts indicate the classifier identified cytomegalovirus status with strong specificity and sensitivity. Sequencing likely caused a cluster of highly shared sequence variants. Reportedly, a later analysis found an Asian-associated ancestry cluster had fewer N-insertions than the roughly 700-donor mean. A list of 164 TCR beta chains associated with cytomegalovirus was given.

With regard to this clone: Its matching antigen is unknown.

This PCR relied on a set of 60 Vbeta primers and 13 Jbeta primers. Clones were read by immunoSEQ multiplex PCR, and TCRdb kept only the in-frame ones, dropping some. The sample has over 250,000 clones; roughly 90% are singletons. The V call is TRBV6-5, the J call TRBJ2-1; TRBD1 agrees at 10 bases. This receptor was taken from a middle-aged man in good health and CMV-seropositive. The sequenced sample consisted of PBMCs. CDR3 DNA: TGTGCCAGCAGCCGGGACAGGGGCACCTACAATGAGCAGTTCTTC. Translation: CASSRDRGTYNEQFF.